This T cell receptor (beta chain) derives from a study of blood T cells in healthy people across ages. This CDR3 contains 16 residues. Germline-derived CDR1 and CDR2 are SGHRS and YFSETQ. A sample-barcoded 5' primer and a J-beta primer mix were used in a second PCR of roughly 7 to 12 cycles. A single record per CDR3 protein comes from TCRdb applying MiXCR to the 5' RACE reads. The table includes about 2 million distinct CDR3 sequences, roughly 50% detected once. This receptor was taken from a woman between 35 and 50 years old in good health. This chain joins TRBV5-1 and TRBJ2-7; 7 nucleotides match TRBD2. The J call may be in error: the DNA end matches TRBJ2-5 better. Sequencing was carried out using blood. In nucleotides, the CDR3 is TGCGCCAGCAGCTTGAGGGACGGGGGGTTCTCGGAGACCCAGTACTTC. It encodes CASSLRDGGFSETQYF.